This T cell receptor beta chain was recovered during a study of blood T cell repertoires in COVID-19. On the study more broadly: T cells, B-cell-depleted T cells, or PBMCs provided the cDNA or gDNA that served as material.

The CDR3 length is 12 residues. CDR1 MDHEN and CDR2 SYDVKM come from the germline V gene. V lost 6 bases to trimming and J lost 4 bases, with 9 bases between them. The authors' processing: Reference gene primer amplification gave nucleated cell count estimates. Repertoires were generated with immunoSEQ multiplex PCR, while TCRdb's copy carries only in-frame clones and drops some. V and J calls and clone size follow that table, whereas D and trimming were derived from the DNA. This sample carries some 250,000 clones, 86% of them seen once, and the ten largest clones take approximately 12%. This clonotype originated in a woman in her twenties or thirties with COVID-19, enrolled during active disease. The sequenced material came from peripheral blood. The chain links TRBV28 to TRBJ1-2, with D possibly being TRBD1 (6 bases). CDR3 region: CASRGGVYGYTF. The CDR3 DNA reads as TGTGCCAGCAGAGGGGGGGTCTATGGCTACACCTTC.